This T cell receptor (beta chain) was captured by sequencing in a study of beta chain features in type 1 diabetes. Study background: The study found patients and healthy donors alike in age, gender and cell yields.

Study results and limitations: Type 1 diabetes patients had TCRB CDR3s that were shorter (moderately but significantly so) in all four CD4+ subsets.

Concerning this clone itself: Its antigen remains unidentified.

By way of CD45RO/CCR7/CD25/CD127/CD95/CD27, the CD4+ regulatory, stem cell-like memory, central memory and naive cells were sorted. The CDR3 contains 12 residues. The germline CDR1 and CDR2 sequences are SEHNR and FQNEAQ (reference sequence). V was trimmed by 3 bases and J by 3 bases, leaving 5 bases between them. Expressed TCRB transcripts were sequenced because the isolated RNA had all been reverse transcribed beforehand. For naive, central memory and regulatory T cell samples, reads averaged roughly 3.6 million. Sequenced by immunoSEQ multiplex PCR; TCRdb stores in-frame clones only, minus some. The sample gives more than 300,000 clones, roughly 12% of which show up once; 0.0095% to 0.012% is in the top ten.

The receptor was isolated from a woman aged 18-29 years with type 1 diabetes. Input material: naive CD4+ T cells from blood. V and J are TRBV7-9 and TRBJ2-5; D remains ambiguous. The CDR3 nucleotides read TGTGCCAGCAGCTTTGTCGAAGAGACCCAGTACTTC. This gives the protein CASSFVEETQYF.